One and the same sample provided the 23 T cell receptor beta chains below, sequenced in a study of CD8 T cells in Susac syndrome. Reverse transcription of about 0.45 to 1 ug RNA used random hexamers. One entry per CDR3 protein, called by TCRdb with MiXCR from the immunoSEQ multiplex PCR reads. The sample holds more than 80,000 distinct CDR3 sequences, approximately 94% seen once. Sequenced material: CD8+ T cells from PBMCs. The receptors come from a human donor with Susac syndrome.

V and J are TRBV20-1 and TRBJ1-6, with 7 positions matching TRBD1. With V trimmed by 0 bases and J by 6 bases, 11 bases remained unmatched. Germline values: CDR1 DFQATT, CDR2 SNEGSKA (reference sequence). This CDR3 is 17 amino acids long. In DNA form, the CDR3 reads TGCAGTGCTAGAGATGCAGGAACCGGGACAGCTAATTCACCCCTCCACTTT. Protein: CSARDAGTGTANSPLHF.

The chain is built from TRBV7-3 and TRBJ1-5; D is ambiguous. V dropped 5 bases and J dropped 4 bases, with 21 bases sitting between them. Germline CDR1 SGHTA, CDR2 FQGTGA. The CDR3 length is 17 residues. CDR3 nucleotides: TGTGCCAGCAGCCTCCTCCAGACAAGACGGGGTAATCAGCCCCAGCATTTT. It is translated as CASSLLQTRRGNQPQHF. Together with reference TRBV7-3 and TRBJ1-5, the CDR3 gives the full variable domain: GAGVSQTPSNKVTEKGKYVELRCDPISGHTALYWYRQSLGQGPEFLIYFQGTGAADDSGLPNDRFFAVRPEGSVSTLKIQRTERGDSAVYLCASSLLQTRRGNQPQHFGDGTRLSIL.

This chain links TRBV12-3 or TRBV12-4 with TRBJ1-2, with TRBD1 identical over 9 bases. The CDR3 is made up of 16 amino acids. V shed 6 bases and J 2 bases; nucleotides not matched to a gene: 10. The CDR3 nucleotides read TGTGCCAGCAGCCTACTCCCCGGGACAGGGAACTATGGCTACACCTTC. As protein: CASSLLPGTGNYGYTF.

V usage is TRBV20-1 and J usage is TRBJ1-1; D is unclear. The CDR3 sequence is 12 residues long. Germline CDR1 is DFQATT and CDR2 is SNEGSKA (reference sequence). Trimming took off 7 bases at V and 1 base at J, with 10 bases between the two ends. CDR3 in amino acids: CSVPVGNTEAFF. The CDR3 DNA is TGCAGTGTCCCCGTGGGGAACACTGAAGCTTTCTTT.

The rearrangement links TRBV15 to TRBJ1-6; 7 nucleotides agree with TRBD1. The trim removed 0 bases at V and 6 bases at J, leaving 8 bases unmatched. Germline V gene sequence: CDR1 LNHNV, CDR2 YYDKDF (reference sequence). The CDR3 spans 17 residues. In DNA form, the CDR3 reads TGTGCCACCAGCAGAGATCGTCCAGGGACAGTTAATTCACCCCTCCACTTT. It specifies CATSRDRPGTVNSPLHF.

In this sample, this clonotype turned up once. The chain carries TRBV12-3 or TRBV12-4 and TRBJ1-1; tentatively, D is TRBD1 (6 bases). There are 14 residues in the CDR3. V was cut by 3 bases and J by 8 bases, with 16 bases left in between. CDR3 bases: TGTGCCAGCAGTTTCGGGCCGGGACATGTCGAAGCTTTCTTT. As protein: CASSFGPGHVEAFF.

The CDR3: CASSVPSGGNSYNEQFF. The CDR3 bases are TGTGCCAGCAGCGTTCCTAGCGGGGGGAACTCCTACAATGAGCAGTTCTTC. This chain joins TRBV9 and TRBJ2-1; TRBD2 aligns across 11 bases. The junction had 4 bases not matched to a gene; V was cut back by 2 bases and J by 0 bases. The germline gives CDR1 SGDLS, CDR2 YYNGEE. This CDR3 region has 17 residues.

The genes are TRBV10-3 and TRBJ1-1; a weak D match, TRBD1 (6 bases). Germline CDR1 and CDR2: ENHRY and SYGVKD. V was shortened by 0 bases and J by 4 bases, with 15 bases between the two germline ends. CDR3 size: 16 residues. Here the CDR3 DNA reads TGTGCCATCAGTGAGTCGAGAAGGGGGGCGAGCACTGAAGCTTTCTTT. It encodes CAISESRRGASTEAFF.

The chain links TRBV7-9 to TRBJ2-6; D may be TRBD2 (6 bases). Germline CDR1 and CDR2: SEHNR and FQNEAQ (reference sequence). V was pared by 1 base and J by 5 bases, with 15 bases between. The CDR3 extends over 17 amino acids. CDR3 nucleotide sequence: TGTGCCAGCAGCTTAGAGGTCGGGGGTGCTAGGGCCAACGTCCTGACTTTC. Protein product: CASSLEVGGARANVLTF.

This clonotype was recorded only once. The rearrangement uses TRBV5-1 and TRBJ2-1, with 8 bases fitting TRBD2. After removal of 6 bases from V and 9 bases from J, the junction contained 5 bases not matched to a gene. The CDR3 has 12 amino acids. Germline CDR1 and CDR2: SGHRS and YFSETQ. CDR3 sequence (DNA): TGCGCCAGCACCATAGCGGGGTCTGAGCAGTTCTTC. It specifies CASTIAGSEQFF.

CDR3 in amino acids: CSVRDTGNGEAFF. The CDR3 DNA follows: TGCAGCGTTCGGGACACGGGGAACGGTGAAGCTTTCTTT. This rearrangement joins TRBV29-1 to TRBJ1-1; possibly TRBD1 for D (6 bases). This CDR3 has 13 residues. Germline CDR1 is SQVTM and CDR2 is ANQGSEA. V was shortened by 5 bases and J by 7 bases, with 17 bases between the two germline ends.

The genes are TRBV14 and TRBJ1-6; D gene unclear. With 0 bases removed from V and 10 bases from J, the gap between germline ends came to 10 bases. Germline-derived CDR1 and CDR2 are SGHDN and FVKESK. The CDR3 covers 14 residues. Here the CDR3 DNA reads TGTGCCAGCAGCCAAGAGAGGGCTAGCTCACCCCTCCACTTT. Protein product: CASSQERASSPLHF.

CDR3 amino acids: CSASDGGHVLEGYTF. CDR3 sequence (DNA): TGCAGTGCTTCCGATGGGGGACATGTTTTGGAAGGCTACACCTTC. The chain couples TRBV20-1 to TRBJ1-2; tentatively, D is TRBD1 (6 bases). CDR1 is DFQATT and CDR2 is SNEGSKA in the germline V gene (reference sequence). The V and J ends lost 5 bases and 8 bases respectively, with 24 bases between them. This CDR3 contains 15 residues.

The chain combines TRBV9 with TRBJ2-1; D may be TRBD2 (5 bases). V lost 0 bases to trimming and J lost 3 bases, with 7 bases between them. This CDR3 is built from 14 residues. Germline CDR1 SGDLS, CDR2 YYNGEE. In nucleotides, the CDR3 is TGTGCCAGCAGCGTAGAAACTAGCTACAATGAGCAGTTCTTC. This translates into CASSVETSYNEQFF.

This clonotype was observed once. The chain links TRBV4-1 to TRBJ1-2; TRBD1 is a possible D gene (5 bases). Trimming stripped 0 bases from V and 5 bases from J, with 10 bases between. The germline V gene has CDR1 MGHRA and CDR2 YSYEKL. This CDR3 is built from 14 residues. The DNA of the CDR3 is TGCGCCAGCAGCCAAGATTCCGACAGATATGGCTACACCTTC. Its translation: CASSQDSDRYGYTF.

The chain employs TRBV6-5 and TRBJ2-5, with D possibly TRBD1 on 5 matching bases. CDR3 length: 14 residues. V lost 7 bases and J 0 bases, leaving 12 bases between the germline ends. CDR1 and CDR2 (germline): MNHEY, SVGAGI. The CDR3 DNA follows: TGTGCCAGCAAGGGGTTATCGTACCAAGAGACCCAGTACTTC. The encoded protein is CASKGLSYQETQYF.

The gene calls are TRBV20-1 and TRBJ1-1; the D gene is possibly TRBD1 (5 bases). Germline CDR1 reads DFQATT; CDR2 reads SNEGSKA (reference sequence). The CDR3 contains 14 residues. DNA of the CDR3: TGCATCCCTTACCTGGCAGGGAGGAGCACTGAAGCTTTCTTT. Its translation: CIPYLAGRSTEAFF.

The gene calls are TRBV20-1 and TRBJ2-7, with a possible D match to TRBD1 (5 bases). Germline V lookup: CDR1 DFQATT, CDR2 SNEGSKA (reference sequence). The CDR3 is 14 residues long. V lost 3 bases and J lost 1, with 13 bases in between. CDR3 sequence: CSASTKAGSYEQYF. Here the CDR3 DNA reads TGCAGTGCTAGCACGAAGGCAGGGTCCTACGAGCAGTACTTC.

The V call is TRBV6-5, the J call TRBJ1-5; 7 bases line up with TRBD1. With V trimmed by 3 bases and J by 1 base, 9 bases remained unmatched. The CDR3 loop spans 17 amino acids. Looked up from germline, CDR1 is MNHEY and CDR2 is SVGAGI. The CDR3 region has the DNA TGTGCCAGCAGTTATCAGACAGGGCCAGCGAGCAATCAGCCCCAGCATTTT. This sequence encodes CASSYQTGPASNQPQHF.

This clonotype was recorded once. V gene TRBV27 combines with J gene TRBJ1-5; the D is unclear. CDR1 is MNHEY, CDR2 SMNVEV, per germline (reference sequence). The ends were cut back, 5 bases at V and 6 bases at J, with 14 bases in the middle. The CDR3 is made up of 14 amino acids. The CDR3 nucleotides read TGTGCCAGCAGTCCCAAGGGAGGAGGTCAGCCCCAGCATTTT. Its protein product is CASSPKGGGQPQHF.

This rearrangement joins TRBV7-9 to TRBJ1-1, with 11 nucleotides matching TRBD1. Trimming removed 5 bases from V and 6 bases from J; junction bases left unmatched: 5. The CDR3 is 14 residues long. The germline V gene encodes CDR1 SEHNR and CDR2 FQNEAQ (reference sequence). As DNA, the CDR3 is TGTGCCAGCAGCCCGGACAGGGGGCTCGCTGAAGCTTTCTTT. Translated: CASSPDRGLAEAFF.

The genes are TRBV7-8 and TRBJ1-1; D is ambiguous. V was pared by 4 bases and J by 0 bases, with 12 bases between. The CDR3 is 15 amino acids. Per germline, CDR1 SGHVS and CDR2 FQNEAQ. The CDR3, as DNA: TGTGCCAGCAGCTGGGAACGACGGATGAACACTGAAGCTTTCTTT. This encodes CASSWERRMNTEAFF. Looking up the rest from reference TRBV7-8 and TRBJ1-1 gives the full variable domain: GAGVSQSPRYKVAKRGQDVALRCDPISGHVSLFWYQQALGQGPEFLTYFQNEAQLDKSGLPSDRFFAERPEGSVSTLKIQRTQQEDSAVYLCASSWERRMNTEAFFGQGTRLTVV.

This chain connects TRBV27 to TRBJ2-3; TRBD1 aligns across 9 bases. Germline CDR1 and CDR2: MNHEY and SMNVEV (reference sequence). The junction had 8 bases not matched to a gene; V was cut back by 8 bases and J by 2 bases. This CDR3 is built from 15 residues. CDR3 nucleotide sequence: TGTGCCAGCGGCCGGGACAGGGTAGACACAGATACGCAGTATTTT. This translates into CASGRDRVDTDTQYF.